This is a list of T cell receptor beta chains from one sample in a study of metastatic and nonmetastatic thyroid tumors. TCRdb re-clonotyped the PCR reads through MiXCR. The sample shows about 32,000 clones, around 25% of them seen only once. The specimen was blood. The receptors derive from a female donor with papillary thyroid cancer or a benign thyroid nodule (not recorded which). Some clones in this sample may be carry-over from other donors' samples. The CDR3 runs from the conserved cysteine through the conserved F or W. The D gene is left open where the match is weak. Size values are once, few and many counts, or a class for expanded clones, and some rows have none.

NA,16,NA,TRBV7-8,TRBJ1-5,TGTGCCAGCAGCTTAGGGACATTTGATAGCAATCAGCCCCAGCATTTT,CASSLGTFDSNQPQHF
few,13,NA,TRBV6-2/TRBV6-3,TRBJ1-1,TGTGCCAGCAGTTACTCGAGGGGCGGTGATGTTTTCTTT,CASSYSRGGDVFF
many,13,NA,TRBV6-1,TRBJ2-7,TGTGCCAGCTGCGAGGGGCGCCCCTACGAGCAGTACTTC,CASCEGRPYEQYF
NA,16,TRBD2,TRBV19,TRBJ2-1,TGTGCCAGTAGTATAGGGGAGGGACTAGGTCACAATGAGCAGTTCTTC,CASSIGEGLGHNEQFF
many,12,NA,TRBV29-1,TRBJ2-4,TGCAGCGCATGTGACACCAAAAACATTCAGTACTTC,CSACDTKNIQYF
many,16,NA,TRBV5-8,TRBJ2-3,TGTGCCAGCAGCTTGGGGGTAGCGCCGATCACAGATACGCAGTATTTT,CASSLGVAPITDTQYF
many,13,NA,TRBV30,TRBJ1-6,TGTGCCTGGAGTGTAGCAGGGTTCTCACCCCTCCACTTT,CAWSVAGFSPLHF
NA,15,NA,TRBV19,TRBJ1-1,TGTGCCAGTTTTAGTAAGGGCAGTCCATCAACTGAAGCTTTCTTT,CASFSKGSPSTEAFF
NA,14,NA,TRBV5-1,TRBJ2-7,TGCGCCAGCACCTTGCTACAGAATTCCGACGAGCAGTACTTC,CASTLLQNSDEQYF
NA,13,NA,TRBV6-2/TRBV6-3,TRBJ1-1,TGTGCCGACAGTTACTCGACACCCTTGGAAGCTTTCTTT,CADSYSTPLEAFF
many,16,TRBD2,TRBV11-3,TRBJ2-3,TGTGCCAGCAGCCCTCAGCAAGCGGGAAACACAGATACGCAGTATTTT,CASSPQQAGNTDTQYF
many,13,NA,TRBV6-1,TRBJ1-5,TGTGCCAGCAGCAGGGGACCGGGGAAGCCCCAGCATTTT,CASSRGPGKPQHF
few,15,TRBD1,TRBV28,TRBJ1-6,TGTGCCAGCAGTCCGCTTGGACAGGATAATTCACCCCTCCACTTT,CASSPLGQDNSPLHF
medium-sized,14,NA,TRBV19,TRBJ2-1,TGTGCCAGTAAGGAAGGGGGGCCCTACAATGAGCAGTTCTTC,CASKEGGPYNEQFF
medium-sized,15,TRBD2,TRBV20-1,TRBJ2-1,TGCAGTGCGGAAGGACTAGCGGGAGGGCAAAATGAGCAGTTCTTC,CSAEGLAGGQNEQFF
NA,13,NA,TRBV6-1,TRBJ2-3,TGTGCCAGCAGCCGGACTAGCACAGATACGCAGTATTTT,CASSRTSTDTQYF
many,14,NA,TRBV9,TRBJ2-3,TGTGCCAGCAGCGTAAGGGTATCCGCAGATACGCAGTATTTT,CASSVRVSADTQYF
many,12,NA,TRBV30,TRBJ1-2,TGTGCCTGGAGGTCAGGAGGTTATGGCTACACCTTC,CAWRSGGYGYTF
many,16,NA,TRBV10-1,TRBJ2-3,TGCGCCAGCAGTGAGTCACAGGGTGGGCGGACAGATACGCAGTATTTT,CASSESQGGRTDTQYF
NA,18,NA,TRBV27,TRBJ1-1,TGTGCCAGCAGTTCCCGGGGGGGGTATGGTTTGATGGGTACTGAAGCTTTCTTT,CASSSRGGYGLMGTEAFF
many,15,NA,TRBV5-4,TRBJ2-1,TGTGCCAGCAGCAAAAAAACGGACTCGTACAATGAGCAGTTCTTC,CASSKKTDSYNEQFF
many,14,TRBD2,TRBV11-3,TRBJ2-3,TGTGCCAGCAGCTTAGGCGGGAGCGCAGATACGCAGTATTTT,CASSLGGSADTQYF
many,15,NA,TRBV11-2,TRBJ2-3,TGTGCCAGCAGTCTGAATAGCGTGAGCACAGATACGCAGTATTTT,CASSLNSVSTDTQYF
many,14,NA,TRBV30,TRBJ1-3,TGTGCCTGGAGTTCATTCATCTCTGGAAACACCATATATTTT,CAWSSFISGNTIYF
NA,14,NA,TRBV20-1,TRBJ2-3,TGCAGTGCTATGGGAGGACAAAACACAGATACGCAGTATTTT,CSAMGGQNTDTQYF
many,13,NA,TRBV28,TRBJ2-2,TGTGCCAGCACCCTTTTGGGGGCCGGGGAGCTGTTTTTT,CASTLLGAGELFF
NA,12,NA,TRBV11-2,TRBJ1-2,TGTGCCAGCAGCTTAAGCGGCGCGGGCTACACCTTC,CASSLSGAGYTF